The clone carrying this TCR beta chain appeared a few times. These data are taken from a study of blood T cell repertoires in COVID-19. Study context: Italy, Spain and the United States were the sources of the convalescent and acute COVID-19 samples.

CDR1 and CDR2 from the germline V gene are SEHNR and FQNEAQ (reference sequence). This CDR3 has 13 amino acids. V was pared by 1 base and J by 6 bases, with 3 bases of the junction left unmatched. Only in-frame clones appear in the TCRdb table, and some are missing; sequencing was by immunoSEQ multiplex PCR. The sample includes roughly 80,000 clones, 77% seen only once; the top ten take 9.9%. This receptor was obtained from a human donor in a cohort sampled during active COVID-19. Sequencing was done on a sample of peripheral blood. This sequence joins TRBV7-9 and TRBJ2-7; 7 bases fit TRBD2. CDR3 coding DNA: TGTGCCAGCAGCTTAGACCCGGGGGGCGAGCAGTACTTC. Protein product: CASSLDPGGEQYF.